The 25 T cell receptor beta chains presented below share a single source sample, sequenced in a study of T cells in Graves' hyperthyroidism and ophthalmopathy. Researchers amplified the TCR beta CDR3 regions from RNA transcripts. Initially, a first-round RT-PCR of the TCR CDR3 employed the HTBI primer set. TCRdb re-called the multiplex PCR reads with MiXCR, one entry per CDR3 protein. This sample has a few hundred thousand distinct CDR3 sequences, with approximately 15% found just once. The sequenced material came from blood. The receptors were sampled from a woman aged 30 to 39 with Graves' hyperthyroidism that later progressed to Graves' ophthalmopathy.

The chain carries TRBV29-1 and TRBJ1-2; D unclear. V lost 4 bases to trimming and J lost 4 bases, with 10 bases between them. The length of the CDR3 is 12 residues. Germline V lookup: CDR1 SQVTM, CDR2 ANQGSEA. The CDR3 sequence: CSVVEGSYGYTF. In DNA, the CDR3 is TGCAGCGTTGTAGAGGGTTCCTATGGCTACACCTTC.

This clonotype was seen repeatedly, ten times or more. V and J are TRBV3-1 and TRBJ1-2, with D possibly being TRBD1 (5 bases). The length of the CDR3 is 16 residues. Deletions cut 4 bases from V and 2 bases from J, with 17 bases between. CDR1 and CDR2 (germline): LGHDT, YNNKEL (reference sequence). The CDR3 DNA reads as TGTGCCAGCAGCCTCGGTGGGGCTCAACGAAACTATGGCTACACCTTC. This sequence encodes CASSLGGAQRNYGYTF.

This clonotype was observed many times. The V and J genes are TRBV20-1 and TRBJ2-7, with 9 bases lining up with TRBD1. Trimming took 8 bases from V and 6 from J; bases not matched to a gene: 5. The germline gives CDR1 DFQATT, CDR2 SNEGSKA (reference sequence). This CDR3 region has 11 residues. DNA for the CDR3: TGCAGTCCACTGACAGGGGGCGAGCAGTACTTC. Encoded protein: CSPLTGGEQYF.

V and J are TRBV2 and TRBJ2-3, with 11 bases aligning to TRBD2. CDR3 size: 16 residues. After removal of 7 bases from V and 6 bases from J, the junction contained 12 bases not matched to a gene. Germline-derived CDR1 and CDR2 are SNHLY and FYNNEI. CDR3 sequence reads: CASTRTTSGRGDTQYF. In DNA, the CDR3 is TGTGCCAGCACCCGAACTACTAGCGGGAGAGGGGATACGCAGTATTTT.

Many counts were recorded for this clonotype. The chain carries TRBV14 and TRBJ1-2; D perhaps matches TRBD1 (6 bases). Trimming stripped 1 base from V and 2 bases from J, with 11 bases between. The length of the CDR3 is 15 residues. CDR1 is SGHDN, CDR2 FVKESK, per germline. CDR3 sequence reads: CASSQGTGSNYGYTF. For the CDR3, the DNA is TGTGCCAGCAGCCAAGGAACAGGGAGCAACTATGGCTACACCTTC.

With respect to this clonotype: This could be a read error, since a much larger clone is one nucleotide away. This sequence joins TRBV12-5 and TRBJ1-3; D not certain. Germline V gene lookup returns CDR1 LGHNT and CDR2 FRNRAP. V lost 7 bases to trimming and J lost 3 bases, with 13 bases between them. CDR3 length: 14 residues. The CDR3 DNA reads TGTGCTAGTGACCCTCCCCCCGATGGAAACACCATATATTTT. Translating it yields CASDPPPDGNTIYF.

Many counts were recorded for this clonotype. The J gene is TRBJ2-1, the V gene TRBV20-1, with TRBD2 matching 8 bases. V gave up 6 bases and J gave up 4 bases; unmatched junction bases: 8. The CDR3 covers 14 residues. CDR1 and CDR2 (germline): DFQATT, SNEGSKA (reference sequence). The CDR3 DNA is TGCAGTGCGATCTCAGCGGGGGTTTACAATGAGCAGTTCTTC. The encoded protein is CSAISAGVYNEQFF.

This clonotype was recorded at least ten times. The V call is TRBV2, the J call TRBJ1-2; 7 positions agree with TRBD1. The J segment lost 5 bases and the V segment lost 0 bases, leaving 9 bases of the junction unmatched. The germline V gene encodes CDR1 SNHLY and CDR2 FYNNEI. The CDR3 loop spans 16 amino acids. The CDR3, as DNA: TGTGCCAGCAGTGAAGCGGATCAGGGGGGATGGTATGGCTACACCTTC. This translates into CASSEADQGGWYGYTF. The entire variable domain, with the rest obtained from reference TRBV2 and TRBJ1-2, is as follows: EPEVTQTPSHQVTQMGQEVILRCVPISNHLYFYWYRQILGQKVEFLVSFYNNEISEKSEIFDDQFSVERPDGSNFTLKIRSTKLEDSAMYFCASSEADQGGWYGYTFGSGTRLTVV.

The V gene is TRBV29-1, the J gene TRBJ2-5; 8 bases are shared with TRBD2. The CDR3 extends over 14 amino acids. V dropped 3 bases and J dropped 5; count of bases not matched to a gene: 8. Germline assignment: CDR1 SQVTM and CDR2 ANQGSEA. The CDR3 sequence: CSVDGAGGRETQYF. The CDR3 coding sequence is TGCAGCGTTGATGGGGCGGGGGGTCGGGAGACCCAGTACTTC.

This clonotype was seen ten or more times. The chain combines TRBV3-1 with TRBJ2-3, with 10 nucleotides matching TRBD1. Trimming at V came to 5 bases and at J to 5 bases, leaving 7 bases not matched to a gene. CDR1 LGHDT and CDR2 YNNKEL come from the germline V gene (reference sequence). The CDR3 totals 15 residues. CDR3 nucleotide sequence: TGTGCCAGCAGCTGGACAGGGGGTTGGGGAGATACGCAGTATTTT. Its protein product is CASSWTGGWGDTQYF.

In its sample, this clonotype was seen many times. This chain joins TRBV19 and TRBJ1-1; D call uncertain. The CDR3 length is 15 residues. Per germline, CDR1 LNHDA and CDR2 SQIVND (reference sequence). Trimming stripped 0 bases from V and 0 bases from J, with 8 bases between. The CDR3 loop is CASSIETDLNTEAFF. CDR3 bases: TGTGCCAGTAGTATAGAAACAGACCTGAACACTGAAGCTTTCTTT.

This clonotype was counted only a few times. This chain joins TRBV27 and TRBJ2-2; TRBD2 matches at 10 bases. The CDR3 covers 15 residues. V lost 5 bases and J lost 5; bases outside the gene matches: 5. Germline lookup yields CDR1 MNHEY and CDR2 SMNVEV (reference sequence). The CDR3 DNA follows: TGTGCCAGCAGTCTTCTAGCGGGGGAGACCGGGGAGCTGTTTTTT. As protein: CASSLLAGETGELFF.

The sample holds many counts of this clonotype. This chain uses TRBV2 with TRBJ2-2; D might be TRBD1 (5 bases). This CDR3 has 15 amino acids. V was trimmed by 4 bases and J by 5 bases, leaving 14 bases between them. The germline V gene encodes CDR1 SNHLY and CDR2 FYNNEI. The CDR3 loop is CASSVQGPGTGELFF. CDR3 nucleotide sequence: TGTGCCAGCAGTGTGCAGGGCCCAGGGACCGGGGAGCTGTTTTTT.

For this clonotype: Since a much larger clone is just one base distant, this may be a read error. The rearrangement joins TRBV3-1 to TRBJ1-4; D is ambiguous. The germline CDR1 and CDR2 sequences are LGHDT and YNNKEL (reference sequence). This CDR3 is built from 14 residues. The CDR3 bases are TGTGCCAGCAGCCAAGGGGATGCTAATGAAAAACTGCTTTTT. It codes for CASSQGDANEKLLF.

This clonotype was observed many times. V gene TRBV2 combines with J gene TRBJ2-5; D is undetermined. The CDR3 runs to 12 residues. Germline V CDR1 and CDR2: SNHLY, FYNNEI. V was pared by 5 bases and J by 1 base, with 5 bases between. CDR3 in amino acids: CASSWTQETQYF. The CDR3 DNA reads as TGTGCCAGCAGTTGGACCCAAGAGACCCAGTACTTC.

This clonotype has ten or more counts. The chain carries TRBV6-1 and TRBJ1-2, with a weak D call TRBD1 (6 bases). The germline V gene has CDR1 MNHNS and CDR2 SASEGT. V shed 5 bases and J shed 2 bases, with 12 bases lying between them. This CDR3 spans 14 amino acids. In DNA, the CDR3 is TGTGCCAGCAGTACCTCCGACAGGAACTATGGCTACACCTTC. It codes for CASSTSDRNYGYTF.

This clonotype was picked up a small number of times. J is TRBJ1-2 and V is TRBV5-5; 8 bases agree with TRBD1. The CDR3 runs 15 residues. The germline V gene has CDR1 SGHKS and CDR2 YYEKEE (reference sequence). Trimming removed 4 bases from V and 5 bases from J; junction bases left unmatched: 10. The CDR3 DNA is TGTGCCAGCAGCCCAGGGGGCTCGTTGTTTTATGGCTACACCTTC. Amino acids: CASSPGGSLFYGYTF.

This clonotype was observed many times. The chain recombines TRBV20-1 with TRBJ1-6; 8 bases agree with TRBD1. V was clipped by 5 bases and J by 5 bases; unmatched bases: 2. The CDR3 runs 13 residues. CDR1 is DFQATT, CDR2 SNEGSKA, per germline (reference sequence). CDR3 nucleotides: TGCAGTGCTGAGACAGGGGATAATTCACCCCTCCACTTT. This gives the protein CSAETGDNSPLHF.

This clonotype showed up just a few times. V is TRBV4-2 and J is TRBJ2-3, with 9 bases that match TRBD1. V lost 0 bases to trimming and J lost 10 bases; unmatched junction nucleotides: 8. Germline V gives CDR1 LGHNA, CDR2 YNFKEQ. The CDR3 spans 15 residues. This chain's CDR3 is CASSQDWTGESSQYF. The CDR3 nucleotides read TGTGCCAGCAGCCAAGATTGGACAGGGGAAAGTTCGCAGTATTTT.

A note on this clonotype: This may stem from a read error, because a much larger clone lies one nucleotide away. The V gene is TRBV6-1, the J gene TRBJ2-3; 11 bases match TRBD2. Germline V gives CDR1 MNHNS, CDR2 SASEGT. V was clipped by 0 bases and J by 1 base; unmatched bases: 3. CDR3 size: 17 residues. CDR3 sequence: CASSEAGTSGGTDTQYF. The CDR3 coding sequence is TGTGCCAGCAGTGAAGCGGGGACTAGCGGAGGCACAGATACGCAGTATTTT.

This clonotype showed up many times. V is TRBV12-3 or TRBV12-4 and J is TRBJ1-2; 8 bases agree with TRBD1. The CDR3 has 14 residues. The V and J ends lost 5 bases and 5 bases, in that order; junction bases with no gene match: 7. The CDR3, as DNA: TGTGCCAGCAGTCTGGACAGGGATGGGTATGGCTACACCTTC. Translation gives CASSLDRDGYGYTF.

A note on this clonotype: A much larger clone lies a single base off, so this may be a read error. The rearrangement uses TRBV5-1 and TRBJ1-2; no clear D. Germline values: CDR1 SGHRS, CDR2 YFSETQ. This CDR3 has 14 amino acids. This CDR3 is CTSSLSPSNYGYTF. Here the CDR3 DNA reads TGCACCAGCAGCTTGAGCCCCTCTAACTATGGCTACACCTTC. The full variable domain, with the rest looked up from reference TRBV5-1 and TRBJ1-2, is KAGVTQTPRYLIKTRGQQVTLSCSPISGHRSVSWYQQTPGQGLQFLFEYFSETQRNKGNFPGRFSGRQFSNSRSEMNVSTLELGDSALYLCTSSLSPSNYGYTFGSGTRLTVV.

On this clonotype: This CDR3 fails to terminate in the conserved phenylalanine or tryptophan, so it likely reflects a read error. The chain is built from TRBV12-3 or TRBV12-4 and TRBJ2-2, with TRBD1 matching over 10 bases. V gave up 3 bases and J gave up 4 bases; unmatched junction bases: 2. This CDR3 spans 15 amino acids. The CDR3 loop is CASSFRTGGTGELFY. CDR3 sequence (DNA): TGTGCCAGCAGTTTCAGGACAGGGGGCACCGGGGAGCTGTTTTAT.

This clonotype was picked up a small number of times. Being one base from a much bigger clone, this may be a read error. The V call is TRBV7-2, the J call TRBJ2-7; TRBD2 matches 9 bases. Germline-derived CDR1 and CDR2 are SGHTA and FQGNSA. The CDR3 has 15 residues. V gave up 8 bases and J gave up 2 bases; unmatched junction bases: 10. The CDR3 bases are TGTGCCAGCGGCGCGTCTAGCGGGAAGGCCTACGAGCAGTACTTC. It yields the protein CASGASSGKAYEQYF.

This clonotype was seen at least ten times. The chain employs TRBV11-3 and TRBJ2-1; 14 bases are a match to TRBD2. The CDR3 is made up of 16 amino acids. Germline-derived CDR1 and CDR2 are SGHNT and YENEEA. The V gene end was trimmed by 4 bases and the J gene end by 9 bases; junction bases not matched to a gene: 8. CDR3 region: CASSSRGLAGAGEQFF. CDR3 DNA sequence: TGTGCCAGCAGCTCTAGGGGACTAGCGGGAGCCGGTGAGCAGTTCTTC.